The present T cell receptor (beta chain) was sequenced within a study of a mutant IDH1 vaccine in newly diagnosed glioma. Study summary: Investigators started vaccination 4-6 weeks after radiotherapy alone, or with temozolomide cycles.

Germline values: CDR1 KGHSY, CDR2 FQNENV. The CDR3 is 15 residues long. V was cut by 1 base and J by 2 bases, with 12 bases left in between. Some clones are missing from TCRdb's copy, which holds only in-frame ones; the method was immunoSEQ multiplex PCR. The sample lists around 130,000 clones, just under 80% seen once, with 4.5% to 7% in the top ten. Turning to this clone: Its antigen is still unknown.

As for time point: week 11, during vaccination. A single vaccine dose contained 300 ug of mutant IDH1 20-mer peptide, and topical imiquimod was used with it. V gene TRBV16 combines with J gene TRBJ2-7, with no clear D. The specimen was PBMCs, collected from a glioma patient whose treatment included an IDH1 peptide vaccine. The receptor comes from a man between 40 and 49 years old with glioma. The CDR3 nucleotides read TGTGCCAGCAGCCAATACCCGGCAGGAACCTACGAGCAGTACTTC. Encoded protein: CASSQYPAGTYEQYF.